These 6 T cell receptor beta chains originate from one sample sequenced in a study of blood T cell repertoires in COVID-19. Generated by immunoSEQ multiplex PCR, the TCRdb table keeps only in-frame clones and is missing some. The sample lists over 200,000 clones; about 86% were seen once. The material sequenced was peripheral blood. The receptors stem from a woman under 40 who had recovered from COVID-19.

The chain joins TRBV6-5 to TRBJ1-1; 11 bases line up with TRBD1. V was clipped by 11 bases and J by 10 bases; unmatched bases: 12. The CDR3 extends over 13 amino acids. Germline assignment: CDR1 MNHEY and CDR2 SVGAGI. The CDR3 region has the DNA TGTGCCTGCACACGGACAGGGGGCGGAAGAGCTTTCTTT. Translated, it gives CACTRTGGGRAFF.

This clone was recorded only once. The chain has TRBV5-5 and TRBJ1-2; D gene unclear. The CDR3 runs 15 residues. Germline lookup yields CDR1 SGHKS and CDR2 YYEKEE (reference sequence). The germline V and J ends were trimmed by 0 bases and 8 bases, with 17 bases remaining between them. CDR3 in DNA: TGTGCCAGCAGCTTGGATCGGGATTCCGGACGGGGCTACACCTTC. Residues: CASSLDRDSGRGYTF.

Details on this clone: One end of the junction is discordant with germline, which a read error may explain. The chain joins TRBV5-1 to TRBJ2-1, with 9 bases aligning to TRBD2. Looked up from germline, CDR1 is SGHRS and CDR2 is YFSETQ. This CDR3 has 15 residues. Here the CDR3 DNA reads TGCGCCCGCAGCGGGGGCGGGGGGGGCCACAATGAGCAGTTCTTC. Amino acids: CARSGGGGGHNEQFF.

This chain connects TRBV11-1 to TRBJ1-3; D remains ambiguous. This CDR3 region has 15 residues. CDR1 is SGHAT, CDR2 FQDESV, per germline (reference sequence). V lost 1 base to trimming and J lost 0 bases, with 7 bases between them. CDR3 sequence (DNA): TGTGCCAGCAGCTTAGACCCACTCTCTGGAAACACCATATATTTT. Translated, it gives CASSLDPLSGNTIYF.

This chain connects TRBV5-1 to TRBJ2-3, with D possibly matching TRBD2 (6 bases). The V end was cut by 2 bases, the J end by 0 bases, with 13 bases between. CDR3 length: 16 amino acids. CDR1 SGHRS and CDR2 YFSETQ come from the germline V gene. The CDR3 sequence is CASSFSRDFSTDTQYF. CDR3 nucleotides: TGCGCCAGCAGCTTCTCACGGGACTTTAGCACAGATACGCAGTATTTT.

The genes are TRBV5-1 and TRBJ1-3; a weak D match, TRBD1 (6 bases). This CDR3 is 14 amino acids long. Trimming shortened V by 0 bases and J by 3 bases, and 7 bases separated the two germline ends. In germline, CDR1 is SGHRS, CDR2 YFSETQ. CDR3 loop: CASSLDRVGNTIYF. CDR3 nucleotide sequence: TGCGCCAGCAGCTTGGACAGGGTTGGAAACACCATATATTTT.